This T cell receptor beta chain was recorded in a study of blood T cell repertoires in COVID-19. The CDR3 runs to 15 residues. Germline trimming cut 8 bases from V and 14 bases from J; bases unmatched to any gene: 21. Germline CDR1 reads SGHAT; CDR2 reads FQNNGV. This clone showed up just a few times. Authors' analysis steps: Amplification of reference gene primers provided the estimated nucleated cell counts. Some clones are missing from TCRdb's copy, which holds only in-frame ones; the method was immunoSEQ multiplex PCR. V and J calls and clone size are those listed in that table; D and trimming were worked out from the DNA. The sample records about 140,000 clones, 65% to 85% being singletons.

Sequencing input: peripheral blood. This chain links TRBV11-2 with TRBJ1-2, with 9 bases aligning to TRBD1. The clonotype comes from a man aged 30 to 39 with COVID-19, enrolled during active disease. CDR3 DNA: TGTGCCAGCTCCGGAGGGACAGGGTTCGGCCAGGGAGTAACCTTC. Amino acids: CASSGGTGFGQGVTF.